This T cell receptor (beta chain) was sequenced during a study of persistence of HIV-infected CD4 T cells. Nonspecific anti-CD3/anti-CD28 bead stimulation represents the broad CD4+ T cell repertoire. Sorting of responding CD4+ T cells relied on upregulated CD40 ligand together with CD69. Plasma HIV-1 RNA stayed below 50 copies/mL for at least 4 years. As for this clone: Its antigen is unidentified.

With V trimmed by 5 bases and J by 8 bases, 11 bases remained unmatched. CDR1 and CDR2 (germline): MGHRA, YSYEKL. This CDR3 region has 15 residues. The libraries were made with immunoSEQ version 4 in survey mode. The assay was immunoSEQ multiplex PCR, and TCRdb's table has in-frame clones only and misses some. The sample shows 35,000 to 40,000 clones, approximately 90% of them seen only once. V is TRBV4-1 and J is TRBJ1-4; 7 positions agree with TRBD1. Sample: CD4+ T cells sorted from PBMCs after roughly 18-hour stimulation, taken from a patient who received antiretroviral therapy. The source is an adult man with HIV who was CMV-seropositive. As DNA, the CDR3 is TGCGCCAGCAGCGAACCCGGGACAGCGGGGGAAAAACTGTTTTTT. Encoded protein: CASSEPGTAGEKLFF.